What follows describes a single T cell receptor (beta chain). Its antigen is currently unknown. The read gets to within 3 residues of the CDR3 end, and the germline J gene fills in the rest. This sample was taken from a study of T cells in women clearing cervical HPV infection. As for the study in general: Controls' single incident HPV16 infection cleared within 12 months without precancer.

Some clones are missing from TCRdb's copy, which holds only in-frame ones; the method was immunoSEQ multiplex PCR. The sample has under 30,000 clones. This CDR3 comprises 15 residues. Trimming left V 5 bases short and J 7 bases short, with 17 bases between. Per germline, CDR1 SEHNR and CDR2 FQNEAQ (reference sequence). Each participant carried one incident cervical HPV16 infection only. Whole-study results and caveats: It is unknown whether associations predate infection; no effector/memory or HPV-specific sorting.

The sequencing sample was made of blood buffy coat. The V gene is TRBV7-9, the J gene TRBJ1-4, with D maybe TRBD1 (5 bases). The TCR was taken from a woman aged 18 to 75 with a cervical HPV16 infection that either progressed to CIN3+ or cleared (not recorded which). CDR3 DNA, as far as it was read: TGTGCCAGCAGCCCTTACCAGGGAAGGGGTGAAAAA. This translates into CASSPYQGRGEK. The whole CDR3 region reads CASSPYQGRGEKLFF.